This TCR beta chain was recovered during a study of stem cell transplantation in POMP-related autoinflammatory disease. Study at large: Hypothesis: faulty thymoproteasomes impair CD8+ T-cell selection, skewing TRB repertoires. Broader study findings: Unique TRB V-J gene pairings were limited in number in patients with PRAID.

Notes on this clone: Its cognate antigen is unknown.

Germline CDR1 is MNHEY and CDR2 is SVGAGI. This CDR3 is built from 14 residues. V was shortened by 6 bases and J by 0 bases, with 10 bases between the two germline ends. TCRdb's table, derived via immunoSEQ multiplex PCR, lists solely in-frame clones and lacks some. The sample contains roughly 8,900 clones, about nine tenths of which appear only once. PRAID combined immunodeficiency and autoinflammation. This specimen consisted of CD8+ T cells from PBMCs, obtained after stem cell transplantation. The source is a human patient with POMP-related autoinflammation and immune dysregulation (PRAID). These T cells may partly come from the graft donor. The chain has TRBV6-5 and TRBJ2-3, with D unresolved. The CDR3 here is CASRVPGSTDTQYF. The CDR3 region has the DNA TGTGCCAGCAGGGTCCCTGGTAGCACAGATACGCAGTATTTT.